The 15 T cell receptor beta chains reported below all come from one sample, sequenced in a study of T cells in Graves' hyperthyroidism and ophthalmopathy. Using RNA transcripts as the source, TCR beta CDR3 regions were amplified. Initially, a first-round RT-PCR of the TCR CDR3 employed the HTBI primer set. TCRdb used MiXCR to reprocess the multiplex PCR reads, holding one entry per CDR3 protein. Here the sample spans fewer than 450,000 distinct CDR3 sequences, 12% to 15% being singletons. Material for sequencing was blood. Receptor source: a woman aged 55-69 years with Graves' ophthalmopathy.

The rearrangement uses TRBV12-3 or TRBV12-4 and TRBJ2-1; 8 bases map to TRBD2. This CDR3 contains 17 residues. With V trimmed by 5 bases and J by 7 bases, 16 bases remained unmatched. CDR3 DNA: TGTGCCAGCAGTCAAGTCATTAGCGGGGTCCCTAAGAATGAGCAGTTCTTC. Translation: CASSQVISGVPKNEQFF.

This clonotype was seen repeatedly, ten times or more. The rearrangement uses TRBV20-1 and TRBJ2-3; either TRBD1 or TRBD2 may fit D (5 bases each). V gave up 3 bases and J gave up 2 bases, with 18 bases separating them. CDR1 and CDR2 from the germline V gene are DFQATT and SNEGSKA (reference sequence). This CDR3 has 16 residues. The CDR3 nucleotides read TGCAGTGCTAGTGGGGCGGGTGTCGGCGCCACAGATACGCAGTATTTT. It encodes CSASGAGVGATDTQYF.

Here the CDR3 reads CASSSGLAARDTQYF. For the CDR3, the DNA is TGTGCCAGCAGCTCGGGACTAGCAGCCAGGGATACGCAGTATTTT. The chain links TRBV7-3 to TRBJ2-3; TRBD2 agrees at 9 bases. This CDR3 spans 15 amino acids. The V segment lost 4 bases and the J segment 6 bases; nucleotides outside the gene matches: 8. Germline assignment: CDR1 SGHTA and CDR2 FQGTGA.

V is TRBV2 and J is TRBJ2-1; the match to TRBD2 covers 10 bases. The CDR3 runs 14 residues. CDR1 SNHLY and CDR2 FYNNEI come from the germline V gene. V shed 3 bases and J 10 bases; nucleotides not matched to a gene: 6. The DNA of the CDR3 is TGTGCCAGCAGTGACCCCGGGACTAGCGAGGAGCAGTTCTTC. As protein: CASSDPGTSEEQFF. Variable domain in full (rest from reference TRBV2 and TRBJ2-1): EPEVTQTPSHQVTQMGQEVILRCVPISNHLYFYWYRQILGQKVEFLVSFYNNEISEKSEIFDDQFSVERPDGSNFTLKIRSTKLEDSAMYFCASSDPGTSEEQFFGPGTRLTVL.

This clonotype was detected many times. The rearrangement links TRBV5-6 to TRBJ2-1; 11 bases line up with TRBD2. The J segment lost 6 bases and the V segment lost 4 bases, leaving 15 bases of the junction unmatched. The CDR3 runs to 18 residues. Germline CDR1 SGHDT, CDR2 YYEEEE. The CDR3 DNA reads TGTGCCAGCAGCCGCGACAGGGGAGTTAGCGGGAGGGCCAATGAGCAGTTCTTC. It codes for CASSRDRGVSGRANEQFF.

This chain joins TRBV25-1 and TRBJ2-1; TRBD1 matches at 7 bases. CDR1 MGHDK and CDR2 SYGVNS come from the germline V gene. The CDR3 length is 17 residues. V was pared by 9 bases and J by 2 bases, with 16 bases of the junction left unmatched. The CDR3: CARLAQIDRVAYNEQFF. The CDR3 bases are TGTGCCAGACTTGCCCAAATTGACAGGGTAGCCTACAATGAGCAGTTCTTC. The entire variable domain, with the rest obtained from reference TRBV25-1 and TRBJ2-1, is as follows: EADIYQTPRYLVIGTGKKITLECSQTMGHDKMYWYQQDPGMELHLIHYSYGVNSTEKGDLSSESTVSRIRTEHFPLTLESARPSHTSQYLCARLAQIDRVAYNEQFFGPGTRLTVL.

The chain uses TRBV3-1 and TRBJ2-1, with 10 positions matching TRBD2. The V gene's germline CDR1 is LGHDT and CDR2 YNNKEL (reference sequence). The V gene end was trimmed by 4 bases and the J gene end by 4 bases; junction bases not matched to a gene: 7. This CDR3 comprises 16 residues. The CDR3 here is CASSPLSGRAYNEQFF. CDR3 nucleotides: TGTGCCAGCAGCCCCTTAAGCGGGAGGGCTTACAATGAGCAGTTCTTC.

There are many counts of this clonotype. This chain links TRBV6-1 with TRBJ1-1; unclear D gene. V was shortened by 2 bases and J by 1 base, with 8 bases between the two germline ends. The CDR3 runs 14 residues. Germline values: CDR1 MNHNS, CDR2 SASEGT. This CDR3 reads CASSEMYKNTEAFF. In DNA, the CDR3 is TGTGCCAGCAGTGAAATGTACAAGAACACTGAAGCTTTCTTT.

The chain employs TRBV29-1 and TRBJ2-1; TRBD2 agrees at 7 bases. From germline, CDR1 is SQVTM and CDR2 ANQGSEA. There are 13 residues in the CDR3. V lost 7 bases and J lost 7; bases outside the gene matches: 10. The CDR3 coding sequence is TGCAGCGGGGGGGTGAGCGGGATAAATGAGCAGTTCTTC. This translates into CSGGVSGINEQFF.

In regard to this clonotype: This may come from a read error, since a much larger clone is one base off. The chain recombines TRBV18 with TRBJ1-2; no definite D call. This CDR3 has 14 residues. Germline CDR1 KGHSH, CDR2 LQKENI. The DNA of the CDR3 is TGTGCCAGCTTACCAGATCAACCGAGCTATGGCTACACCTTC. Amino acid sequence: CASLPDQPSYGYTF.

The CDR3 reads CASSLADRGNIQYF. The CDR3 DNA reads TGTGCCAGCAGCTTGGCTGACAGGGGGAACATTCAGTACTTC. The rearrangement links TRBV5-8 to TRBJ2-4; 9 positions agree with TRBD1. The V gene's germline CDR1 is SGHTS and CDR2 YDEGEE. V lost 0 bases to trimming and J lost 7 bases; unmatched junction nucleotides: 2. This CDR3 region has 14 residues. The full variable domain, rest sourced from reference TRBV5-8 and TRBJ2-4, is EAGVTQSPTHLIKTRGQQATLRCSPISGHTSVYWYQQALGLGLQFLLWYDEGEERNRGNFPPRFSGRQFPNYSSELNVNALELEDSALYLCASSLADRGNIQYFGAGTRLSVL.

A few counts support this clonotype. The chain recombines TRBV12-3 or TRBV12-4 with TRBJ2-1; 7 positions match TRBD2. After removal of 2 bases from V and 7 bases from J, the junction contained 11 bases not matched to a gene. This CDR3 region has 16 residues. CDR3 DNA: TGTGCCAGCAGTTTAAGGGTGGGCGGGAGCCCTAATGAGCAGTTCTTC. It specifies CASSLRVGGSPNEQFF.

This clonotype turned up a few times. A much larger clone differs from this one at a single base, so this may be a read error. The chain is built from TRBV12-5 and TRBJ1-2; a possible D gene is TRBD1 (6 bases). The CDR3 has 15 residues. Germline V gene lookup returns CDR1 LGHNT and CDR2 FRNRAP. In DNA form, the CDR3 reads TGTACTAGTGGTTTGAATTTTGGGGGCACCTATGGCTACACCTTC. Its translation is CTSGLNFGGTYGYTF.

The CDR3 region has the DNA TGTGCCAGCAGCTTGGAGCGAAGTGGGAGGGGTAATAATTCACCCCTCCACTTT. It yields the protein CASSLERSGRGNNSPLHF. This chain joins TRBV5-4 and TRBJ1-6, with D maybe TRBD1 (5 bases). This CDR3 has 18 residues. Trimming shortened V by 0 bases and J by 5 bases, and 18 bases separated the two germline ends. The V gene's germline CDR1 is SGHNT and CDR2 YYREEE (reference sequence).

J is TRBJ1-2 and V is TRBV20-1; D is unresolved. Germline V CDR1 and CDR2: DFQATT, SNEGSKA (reference sequence). The CDR3 spans 11 residues. V shed 4 bases and J shed 5 bases, with 8 bases lying between them. CDR3 residues: CSAKDIYGYTF. DNA for the CDR3: TGCAGTGCTAAAGACATTTATGGCTACACCTTC.